The T cell receptor (beta chain) described here comes from a study of neurological immune-mediated disorders. MiXCR was run by TCRdb on the 5' RACE reads, yielding one entry per CDR3 protein. The sample records under 65,000 distinct CDR3 sequences, approximately 25% being singletons. Per germline, CDR1 SGHNT and CDR2 YENEEA. The CDR3 consists of 13 residues. The V gene end was trimmed by 6 bases and the J gene end by 5 bases; junction bases not matched to a gene: 0. Documented time point: technical triplicate 2. The chain recombines TRBV11-3 with TRBJ2-3; 12 bases match TRBD2. This receptor was taken from a man in his sixties with HTLV-1-associated myelopathy (HAM/TSP). The sample comprised PBMCs. The CDR3 bases are TGTGCCAGCAGGGGACTAGCGGGAGATACGCAGTATTTT. Amino acids: CASRGLAGDTQYF.